This T cell receptor (beta chain) is drawn from a study of T cells in Graves' hyperthyroidism and ophthalmopathy (dated by TCRdb to the late 2010s). Regarding the research as a whole: Peripheral blood was sampled at the time of initial diagnosis, prior to any treatment. In addition, the study compared T-cell repertoires in thyroid tissue and in blood from a handful of Graves' hyperthyroidism patients. To identify TCR V-J signatures that set the groups apart, the researchers used a discovery cohort of 95 to 100 patients, made up of some 41 with Graves' ophthalmopathy and about 55 with stable Graves' hyperthyroidism. For training and testing, the roughly 93 patients in the discovery cohort were randomly divided in a 7:3 ratio. The paper reports TCR Vbeta CDR3 sequencing of approximately 130 peripheral blood samples: over 40 ophthalmopathy, approximately 74 hyperthyroidism and around 17 progressor patients. After blood sampling, hyperthyroidism patients were treated with methimazole at a starting dose of 30 mg daily, and ophthalmopathy patients were treated with high-dose intravenous methylprednisolone. Whether ophthalmopathy could be predicted prospectively was tested in an independent validation cohort made up of fewer than 20 hyperthyroidism patients plus 17 patients who later progressed to ophthalmopathy. What the work shows at the level of the full study, not this receptor alone: Most expanded thyroid clonotypes (frequency above 0.001) were also detected in blood, suggesting blood repertoires may reflect thyroid immune responses. No statistical method was used to fix the sample size in advance, and group allocation was not hidden from the investigators. A model built on a 13 V-J signature distinguished ophthalmopathy from stable hyperthyroidism, reaching 87.88% sensitivity and approximately 83% specificity in cross-validation and 80%/75% in testing. In validation, progression to ophthalmopathy was predicted by the model with roughly 69% sensitivity and around 76% specificity, a median of 6.5 months before onset.

The TCR beta CDR3 regions were amplified from RNA transcripts. For the first round of RT-PCR on the TCR CDR3, the HTBI primer set was used together with the Qiagen OneStep RT-PCR kit. Libraries were constructed in a second round of multiplex PCR, after which size selection and purification were carried out. Libraries were sequenced paired-end with 100 bp reads on an Illumina HiSeq2000. The paper's processing steps were these. Raw data were processed with SOAPnuke, discarding reads with adapters, uncalled bases, mean Phred below 15, or no exact constant-primer or identifier match. High-quality paired reads were merged using COPE v1.2.5, and each unique nucleotide sequence was defined as a clonotype. MiTCR v1.1 was used to align the clonotypes against IMGT TRBV, TRBD and TRBJ reference segments. The analysis included only V-J combinations with a frequency above 0.0001, which together covered roughly 99% of the repertoires. The TCS score was defined as the ratio of F50 (clonal expansion) to E x V (chaos), calculated using BLOSUM62-based TCRdist between CDR3 peptides within each V-J. Welch's t-statistics and random forest reduced 500 to 550 V-J features to 13, which were used in a naive Bayes classifier (R e1071). TCRdb redid the processing of the public reads, applying fastp at Q25 and MiXCR, and retained in-frame beta chains. Rows with a matching CDR3 protein are joined into one entry that keeps the most common DNA and genes. It is TCRdb's table, rather than the study itself, that gives the V and J calls and clone size. For this sample there are around 490,000 distinct CDR3 sequences; 20% appear just once. Approximately 50% of the sample is held by the ten biggest clonotypes.

Ophthalmopathy patients had moderately to severely active disease, with a Clinical Activity Score of 3 or more, a NOSPECS grade of 4 or more, and a disease duration of less than 3 months. Any patient with an uncontrolled infection, another autoimmune disease, pregnancy or lactation was excluded. Diagnoses were established on the basis of clinical symptoms, serum thyroxine and TRAb, thyroid ultrasound, and orbital computed tomography. PBMCs were separated from roughly 9.6 ml of fresh peripheral blood using Ficoll-Paque density gradient centrifugation. Total RNA was extracted with Trizol reagent, and quality was checked on an Agilent 2100 Bioanalyzer. The germline V gene provides CDR1 MNHNS and CDR2 SASEGT. The CDR3 goes from the cysteine to the phenylalanine over 14 residues. Of the read, only the CDR3 DNA is kept; its 42 bases are in frame from base 1. Note on this clonotype: Its antigen is not yet known. A read error may account for a junction end that differs from germline.

The chain is made from TRBV6-1 and TRBJ2-7; the junction holds 9 bases that match TRBD1. The sequence was collected from a middle-aged man with Graves' ophthalmopathy. Source material: blood. Read as DNA, the sequence is TGTGCCAGCAGTACCGGGACAGGGTCCTACGGGCAGTACTTC. Its coded protein is CASSTGTGSYGQYF.